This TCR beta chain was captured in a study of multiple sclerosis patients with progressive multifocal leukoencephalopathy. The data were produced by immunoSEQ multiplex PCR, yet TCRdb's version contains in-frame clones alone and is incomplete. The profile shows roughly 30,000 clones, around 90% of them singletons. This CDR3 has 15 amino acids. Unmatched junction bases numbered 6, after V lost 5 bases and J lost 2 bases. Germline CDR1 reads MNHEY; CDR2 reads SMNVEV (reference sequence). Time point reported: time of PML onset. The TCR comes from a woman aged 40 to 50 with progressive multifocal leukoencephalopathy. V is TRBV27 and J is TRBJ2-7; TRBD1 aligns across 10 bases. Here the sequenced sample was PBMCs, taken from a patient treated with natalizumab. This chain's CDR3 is CASSLRTGGPYEQYF. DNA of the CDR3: TGTGCCAGCAGTCTAAGGACAGGGGGACCCTACGAGCAGTACTTC.